This T cell receptor beta chain was documented in a study of shared clonotypes between healthy human individuals. Whole-study results and caveats: Few donors limited the genetic and exposure-history diversity represented.

CDR3 length: 15 amino acids. Trimming took 2 bases from V and 1 from J; bases not matched to a gene: 5. The germline CDR1 and CDR2 sequences are SGHRS and YFSETQ. Researchers divided each subset's genomic DNA evenly across several immunoSEQ plates. Method: immunoSEQ multiplex PCR; TCRdb's copy keeps in-frame clones and lacks some. This table has 600,000 to 750,000 clones, around 90% appearing once. Of note for this clone: The antigen is undetermined.

Donors, without exception, were Caucasian adults residing in Nashville, Tennessee. The sequenced sample consisted of memory CD8+ T cells from PBMCs. Specified subset: CD45RO+ cells pooled with CCR7-negative TemRA cells. The rearrangement joins TRBV5-1 to TRBJ2-7; 8 nucleotides line up with TRBD1. The TCR originated in a man younger than 35 in good health. Some clones in this sample may be carry-over from other donors' samples. The CDR3 bases are TGCGCCAGCAGCTTCACAGGGGGTGCGTCCTACGAGCAGTACTTC. This gives the protein CASSFTGGASYEQYF.